Listed here is a single T cell receptor (beta chain). Lacking the conserved final phenylalanine or tryptophan, this CDR3 likely reflects a read error. Because the CDR3's place on the DNA is in doubt, the DNA is left out and the CDR3 is given as listed by TCRdb. In germline, CDR1 is SGHVS, CDR2 FNYEAQ. Ends included, the CDR3 has 17 residues. One entry per CDR3 protein, called by TCRdb with MiXCR from the PCR reads. The sample includes about 12,000 distinct CDR3 sequences, approximately 60% seen only once; the top ten take about 30%. This entry comes from a study of tumor-infiltrating lymphocytes in oesophageal squamous cell carcinoma.

This sequence originates from a female donor with esophageal squamous cell carcinoma. Sequencing was performed on esophageal tumor tissue. The chain is built from TRBV7-6 and TRBJ2-1; the listed D gene, TRBD1, was not tested against the DNA. This CDR3 reads CASSSRDRGRGEQFFGA.